This T cell receptor (beta chain) was observed in a study of response to subunit inactivated influenza vaccine. One entry per CDR3 protein results from TCRdb running MiXCR on the RT-PCR reads. The profile shows 530,000 or so distinct CDR3 sequences, 14% of them singletons. This material consisted of PBMCs from blood, taken approximately 13 days after vaccination. This TCR was sampled from a man aged 50 or older who received an inactivated influenza vaccine.

The CDR3: CASSAGQRRDTQYF. Here the CDR3 DNA reads TGCGCCAGCAGCGCGGGACAGAGAAGAGATACGCAGTATTTT. V gene TRBV5-1 combines with J gene TRBJ2-3; maybe TRBD1 (7 bases). V shed 4 bases and J shed 5 bases, with 14 bases lying between them. Germline CDR1 SGHRS, CDR2 YFSETQ. The CDR3 covers 14 residues. Supplemented by reference TRBV5-1 and TRBJ2-3, the full variable domain reads KAGVTQTPRYLIKTRGQQVTLSCSPISGHRSVSWYQQTPGQGLQFLFEYFSETQRNKGNFPGRFSGRQFSNSRSEMNVSTLELGDSALYLCASSAGQRRDTQYFGPGTRLTVL.